The T cell receptor beta chain under discussion was sequenced for a study of a mutant IDH1 vaccine in newly diagnosed glioma (dated by TCRdb to the early 2020s). Regarding the research as a whole: Vaccination was initiated 4-6 weeks after radiotherapy alone, or concurrently with temozolomide cycles in the chemotherapy-containing groups. For exploratory analyses, around 26 treated patients had longitudinal TCRB deep sequencing done wherever samples were available. Before enrollment, patients had received standard therapy of radiotherapy alone, temozolomide alone, or radiochemotherapy with temozolomide; most received the combination. Peripheral blood samples were drawn at six visits, namely V03 (baseline), V05, V07, V10, V12 and V13. Of the 25 to 40 patients who were treated, approximately 60% were male and approximately 38% were female, and the mean age was about 40 years. The week-35 safety follow-up took place at visit V12, and the week-47 end of study took place at visit V13. General conclusions and limits of the study: According to the authors, sample limitations meant that analyses of patient blood samples could not be reproduced. PBMC samples for TCRB deep sequencing were selected based on availability. No apparent relationship was observed between pseudoprogression and alterations in the top peripheral T cell clonotypes detected by TCRB sequencing. Across multiple MHC alleles, vaccine-induced immune responses were seen in 85% to 95% of patients.

V trim: 3 bases; J trim: 4 bases; unmatched bases: 3. Taken from cysteine to phenylalanine, the CDR3 has 14 residues. Only the CDR3 DNA is retained, 42 bases long and in frame from the first base. From a lookup of the germline V gene, CDR1 and CDR2 are SGDLS and YYNGEE. Library preparation was by the immunoSEQ multiplex PCR assay. Rearranged TCR beta chain sequences were amplified using the hsTCRB Kit according to the manufacturer's protocol. Sequencing of TCRB libraries was carried out on an Illumina MiSeq. In the paper's pipeline: The kit vendor's proprietary platform handled demultiplexing, trimming and gene mapping. TCRdb retrieved this table from immuneACCESS and kept in-frame rearrangements only. Not all clones are present; in checked studies, unresolved V genes account for under half, and no reason is known for the remainder. The V and J calls and clone size are taken from that table; D and trimming were inferred from the DNA. In all, the sample holds over 30,000 clones, and approximately 92% of those were seen once. The ten largest clones represent 5% to 6.5% of the sample.

The sample's time point label, decoded: week 47, end of study. A 20-mer mutant IDH1 peptide at 300 micrograms in Montanide made up each vaccine dose, which was injected subcutaneously together with topical imiquimod. Eight vaccinations were administered to patients in weeks 1, 3, 5, 7, 11, 15, 19 and 23, corresponding to visits V03 through V10. The donors had newly diagnosed IDH1-mutant astrocytomas of WHO grade 3 or 4 that showed loss of nuclear ATRX. The samples were drawn from NOA16, a multicentre, single-arm, open-label phase I trial in Germany that tested a mutant IDH1 peptide vaccine in humans for the first time. Genomic DNA for TCRB sequencing was isolated from EDTA blood with the DNeasy Blood and Tissue Kit. In regard to this clone: No antigen is known for it. Nothing much larger sits one base from this clone, and base qualities are not available.

The rearranged segments are TRBV9 and TRBJ2-7; 11 of the junction bases match TRBD1. The source is a woman aged 40 to 50 with glioma. The sample here was PBMCs, taken from a glioma patient whose treatment included an IDH1 peptide vaccine. The bases are TGTGCCAGCAGCGCTGGGACAGGGGGGTACGAGCAGTACTTC. It codes for CASSAGTGGYEQYF.